The 13 T cell receptor beta chains below come from one sample, sequenced in a study of T cells in Graves' hyperthyroidism and ophthalmopathy (dated by TCRdb to about 2019). Receptor amplification or capture employed multiplex PCR. The instrument given in TCRdb is Illumina HiSeq 2000. TCR beta CDR3 regions were amplified from RNA transcripts. The first round of RT-PCR for the TCR CDR3 was performed with the HTBI primer set and the Qiagen OneStep RT-PCR kit. Starting from the raw public reads, TCRdb applied fastp trimming at Q25, assembled clones with MiXCR and retained in-frame beta chains. All rows with the same CDR3 protein become a single entry with the most common DNA and genes. The sample data list around 620,000 distinct CDR3 sequences, and 46% of these were observed just once. The ten top clones hold around 20% of the sample. Sequencing was done on a sample of peripheral blood or thyroid tissue (not recorded which). The receptors derive from an adult woman with Graves' disease, either hyperthyroidism or ophthalmopathy (not recorded which).

The V and J genes are TRBV30 and TRBJ1-1; no clear D gene. This CDR3 contains 13 residues. V was cut by 1 base and J by 0 bases, with 6 bases left in between. Per germline, CDR1 GTSNPN and CDR2 SVGIG (reference sequence). The CDR3 protein is CAWSGSMNTEAFF. For the CDR3, the DNA is TGTGCCTGGAGTGGTTCGATGAACACTGAAGCTTTCTTT.

This clonotype was seen a handful of times. The chain recombines TRBV5-1 with TRBJ1-4; possibly TRBD1 for D (6 bases). V was shortened by 5 bases and J by 8 bases, with 34 bases between the two germline ends. The CDR3 extends over 20 amino acids. CDR1 is SGHRS, CDR2 YFSETQ, per germline. The CDR3 loop reads CASSTWISNSPGAPGEKLFF. DNA for the CDR3: TGCGCCAGCAGTACCTGGATTTCAAACTCTCCGGGGGCGCCGGGAGAAAAACTGTTTTTT.

This clonotype has more than one count but fewer than ten. The V and J genes are TRBV19 and TRBJ2-5, with 12 bases lining up with TRBD2. Germline V lookup: CDR1 LNHDA, CDR2 SQIVND (reference sequence). The CDR3 runs to 16 residues. J was trimmed by 4 bases and V by 10 bases; bases with no gene match: 13. The CDR3 here is CANKRAASGRGETQYF. Here the CDR3 DNA reads TGTGCCAATAAGAGGGCCGCTAGCGGGAGGGGAGAGACCCAGTACTTC.

This clonotype appeared many times. This sequence joins TRBV4-2 and TRBJ2-1; 10 nucleotides agree with TRBD2. Looked up from germline, CDR1 is LGHNA and CDR2 is YNFKEQ. The CDR3 consists of 16 residues. V shed 2 bases, J shed 8 bases, and the junction held 9 bases outside the gene matches. The CDR3 DNA follows: TGTGCCAGCAGCCAATATAAGCGGGAGGGCTTGGATGAGCAGTTCTTC. It translates to CASSQYKREGLDEQFF.

The V and J genes are TRBV9 and TRBJ2-1; D is possibly TRBD2 (6 bases). CDR3 length: 15 amino acids. In germline, CDR1 is SGDLS, CDR2 YYNGEE. Deletions cut 6 bases from V and 0 bases from J, with 13 bases between. The CDR3 DNA reads TGTGCCAGCACCATTCGGGAGAGCTCCTACAATGAGCAGTTCTTC. Encoded protein: CASTIRESSYNEQFF.

The chain employs TRBV7-2 and TRBJ2-5, with a possible D match to TRBD1 (5 bases). V was trimmed by 5 bases and J by 0 bases, leaving 10 bases between them. The CDR3 has 14 amino acids. Per the germline V gene, CDR1 is SGHTA and CDR2 is FQGNSA. The CDR3 region has the DNA TGTGCCAGCAGCAGACAGCTGTACCAAGAGACCCAGTACTTC. Protein: CASSRQLYQETQYF.

This clonotype was seen only a few times. This chain joins TRBV7-9 and TRBJ2-7, with 14 positions matching TRBD2. Germline V lookup: CDR1 SEHNR, CDR2 FQNEAQ (reference sequence). The V gene end was trimmed by 11 bases and the J gene end by 3 bases; junction bases not matched to a gene: 9. The CDR3 consists of 15 residues. The CDR3 DNA is TGTGCCTGGACTGGGACTAGCGGGAGATTCTACGAGCAGTACTTC. The encoded protein is CAWTGTSGRFYEQYF.

There are many counts of this clonotype. V usage is TRBV7-9 and J usage is TRBJ1-5; D call uncertain. V shed 1 base and J shed 5 bases, with 9 bases lying between them. Germline V CDR1 and CDR2: SEHNR, FQNEAQ (reference sequence). This CDR3 region has 14 residues. CDR3 nucleotides: TGTGCCAGCAGCTTAGGCGGGTTTGATCAGCCCCAGCATTTT. Translated: CASSLGGFDQPQHF.

This clonotype showed up many times. V gene TRBV25-1 combines with J gene TRBJ2-5, with D maybe TRBD2 (6 bases). V was trimmed by 5 bases and J by 4 bases, leaving 8 bases between them. The CDR3 loop spans 12 amino acids. CDR1 is MGHDK, CDR2 SYGVNS, per germline. CDR3: CASSWDSETQYF. DNA of the CDR3: TGTGCCAGCAGTTGGGACTCAGAGACCCAGTACTTC.

A few counts support this clonotype. CDR3 DNA sequence: TGTGCCATCACCCTCGACAGTGGAAGCTCTGGAAACACCTTC. This gives the protein CAITLDSGSSGNTF. The chain is built from TRBV10-3 and TRBJ1-2, with a possible D match to TRBD1 (5 bases). Germline loops: CDR1 ENHRY, CDR2 SYGVKD. Trimming stripped 7 bases from V and 12 bases from J, with 24 bases between. The CDR3 loop spans 14 amino acids.

The chain combines TRBV5-1 with TRBJ1-1; 7 nucleotides line up with TRBD1. Looked up from germline, CDR1 is SGHRS and CDR2 is YFSETQ. With V trimmed by 3 bases and J by 0 bases, 8 bases remained unmatched. This CDR3 has 16 amino acids. The CDR3 bases are TGCGCCAGCAGCTCTTCAACGGGACAGATGAACACTGAAGCTTTCTTT. Translation: CASSSSTGQMNTEAFF.

This clonotype was counted between two and nine times. A single base separates this from a much larger clone, so it may be a read error. The chain is built from TRBV5-1 and TRBJ2-7; perhaps TRBD2 as D (5 bases). CDR1 SGHRS and CDR2 YFSETQ come from the germline V gene. The CDR3 runs to 15 residues. CDR3 protein: CASGLAGINLREQYF. CDR3 coding DNA: TGCGCCAGCGGCTTGGCCGGGATAAATCTACGCGAGCAGTACTTC.

The chain joins TRBV9 to TRBJ1-3; D uncertain. The CDR3 runs to 14 residues. Germline-derived CDR1 and CDR2 are SGDLS and YYNGEE. Trimming shortened V by 7 bases and J by 1 base, and 12 bases separated the two germline ends. CDR3 region: CASSGLHSGNTIYF. DNA for the CDR3: TGTGCCAGCTCCGGGCTTCATTCTGGAAACACCATATATTTT.